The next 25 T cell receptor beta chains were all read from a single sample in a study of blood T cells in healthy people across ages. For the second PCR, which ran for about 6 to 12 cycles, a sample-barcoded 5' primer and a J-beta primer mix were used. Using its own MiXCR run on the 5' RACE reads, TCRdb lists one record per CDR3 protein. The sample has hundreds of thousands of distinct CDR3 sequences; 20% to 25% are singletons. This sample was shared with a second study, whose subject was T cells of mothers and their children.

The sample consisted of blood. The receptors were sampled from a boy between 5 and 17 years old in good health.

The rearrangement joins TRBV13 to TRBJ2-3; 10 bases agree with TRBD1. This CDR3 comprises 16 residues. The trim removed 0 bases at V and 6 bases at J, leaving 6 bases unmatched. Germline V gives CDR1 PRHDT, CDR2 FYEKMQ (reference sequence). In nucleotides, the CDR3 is TGTGCCAGCAGCTTAGGCAGGGGACAGGGGATTGATACGCAGTATTTT. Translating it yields CASSLGRGQGIDTQYF. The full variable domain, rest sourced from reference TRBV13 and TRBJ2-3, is AAGVIQSPRHLIKEKRETATLKCYPIPRHDTVYWYQQGPGQDPQFLISFYEKMQSDKGSIPDRFSAQQFSDYHSELNMSSLELGDSALYFCASSLGRGQGIDTQYFGPGTRLTVL.

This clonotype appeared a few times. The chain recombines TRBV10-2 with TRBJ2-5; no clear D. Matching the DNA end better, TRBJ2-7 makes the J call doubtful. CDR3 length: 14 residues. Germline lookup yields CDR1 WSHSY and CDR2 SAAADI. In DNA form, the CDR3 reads TGCGCCAGCACAAAAGGGATTCCTTCCTACGAGCAGTACTTC. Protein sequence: CASTKGIPSYEQYF.

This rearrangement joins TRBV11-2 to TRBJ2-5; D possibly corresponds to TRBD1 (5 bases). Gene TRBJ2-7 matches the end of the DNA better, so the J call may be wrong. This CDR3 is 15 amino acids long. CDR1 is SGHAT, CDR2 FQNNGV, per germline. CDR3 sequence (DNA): TGTGCCAGCAGCTTCTCGCAGGGCGGCTCCTACGAGCAGTACTTC. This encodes CASSFSQGGSYEQYF.

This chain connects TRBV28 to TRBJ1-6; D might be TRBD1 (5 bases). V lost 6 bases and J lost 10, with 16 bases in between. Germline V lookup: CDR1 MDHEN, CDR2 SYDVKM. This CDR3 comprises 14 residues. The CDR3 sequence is CASRSALGGSPLHF. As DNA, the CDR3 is TGTGCCAGCAGGTCGGCCCTCGGGGGATCACCCCTCCACTTT.

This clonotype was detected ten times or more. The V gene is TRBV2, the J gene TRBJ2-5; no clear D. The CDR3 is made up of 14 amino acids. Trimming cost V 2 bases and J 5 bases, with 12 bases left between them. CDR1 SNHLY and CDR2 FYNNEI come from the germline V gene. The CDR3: CASSEPGPGETQYF. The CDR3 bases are TGTGCCAGCAGTGAACCCGGACCTGGGGAGACCCAGTACTTC.

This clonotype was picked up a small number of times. The CDR3 spells CASSQSAGEWIKTQYF. CDR3 coding DNA: TGCGCCAGCAGCCAATCCGCAGGGGAGTGGATAAAGACCCAGTACTTC. The chain combines TRBV4-1 with TRBJ2-5, with D tentatively TRBD1 (6 bases). The V and J ends lost 2 bases and 6 bases respectively, with 19 bases between them. The CDR3 runs to 16 residues. The germline V gene has CDR1 MGHRA and CDR2 YSYEKL.

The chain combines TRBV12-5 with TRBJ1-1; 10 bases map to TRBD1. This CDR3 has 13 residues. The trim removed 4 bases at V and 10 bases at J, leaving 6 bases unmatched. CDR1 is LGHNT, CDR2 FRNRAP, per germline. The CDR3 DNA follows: TGTGCTAGTGGTTCCTCGGACAGGGGGGGAGCTTTCTTT. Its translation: CASGSSDRGGAFF. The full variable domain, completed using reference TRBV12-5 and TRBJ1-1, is DARVTQTPRHKVTEMGQEVTMRCQPILGHNTVFWYRQTMMQGLELLAYFRNRAPLDDSGMPKDRFSAEMPDATLATLKIQPSEPRDSAVYFCASGSSDRGGAFFGQGTRLTVV.

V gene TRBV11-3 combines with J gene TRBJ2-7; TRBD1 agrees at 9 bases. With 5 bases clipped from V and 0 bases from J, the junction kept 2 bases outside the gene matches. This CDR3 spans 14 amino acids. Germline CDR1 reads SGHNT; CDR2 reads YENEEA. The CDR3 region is CASSRQGVSYEQYF. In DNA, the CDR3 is TGTGCCAGCAGCCGACAGGGGGTCTCCTACGAGCAGTACTTC.

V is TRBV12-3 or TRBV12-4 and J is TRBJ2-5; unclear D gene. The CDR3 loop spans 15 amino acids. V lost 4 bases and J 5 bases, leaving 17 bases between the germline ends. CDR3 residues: CASSSSSRTSETQYF. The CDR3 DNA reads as TGTGCCAGCAGTTCAAGTAGTCGTACATCGGAGACCCAGTACTTC.

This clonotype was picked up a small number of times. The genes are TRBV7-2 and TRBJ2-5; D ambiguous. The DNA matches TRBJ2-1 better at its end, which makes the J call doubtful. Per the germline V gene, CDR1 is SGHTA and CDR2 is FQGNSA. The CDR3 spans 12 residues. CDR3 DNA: TGTGCCAGCAGGGCTGACTTGAAGAGGCAGTTCTTC. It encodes CASRADLKRQFF.

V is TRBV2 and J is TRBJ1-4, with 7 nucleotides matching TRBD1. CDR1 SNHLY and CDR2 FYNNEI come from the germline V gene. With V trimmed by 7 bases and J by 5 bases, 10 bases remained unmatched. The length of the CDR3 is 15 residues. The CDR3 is CASTQNRGPNEKLFF. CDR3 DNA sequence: TGTGCCAGCACTCAAAACAGGGGACCAAATGAAAAACTGTTTTTT.

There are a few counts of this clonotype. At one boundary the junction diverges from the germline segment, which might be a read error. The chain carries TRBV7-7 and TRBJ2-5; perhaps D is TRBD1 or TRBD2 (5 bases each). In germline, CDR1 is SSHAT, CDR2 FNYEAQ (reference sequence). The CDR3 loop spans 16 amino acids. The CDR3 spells CASSLGTGRSEETQYF. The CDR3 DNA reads TGTGCTAGCAGCTTAGGGACCGGACGAAGCGAAGAGACCCAGTACTTC. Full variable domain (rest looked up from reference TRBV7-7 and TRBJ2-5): GAGVSQSPRYKVTKRGQDVTLRCDPISSHATLYWYQQALGQGPEFLTYFNYEAQPDKSGLPSDRFSAERPEGSISTLTIQRTEQRDSAMYRCASSLGTGRSEETQYFGPGTRLLVL.

DNA of the CDR3: TGCAGCGTTGATACAACCGGGGAGACCCAGTACTTC. It codes for CSVDTTGETQYF. The chain uses TRBV29-1 and TRBJ2-5; D gene uncertain. The CDR3 sequence is 12 residues long. Germline CDR1 reads SQVTM; CDR2 reads ANQGSEA. With 3 bases removed from V and 5 bases from J, the gap between germline ends came to 10 bases.

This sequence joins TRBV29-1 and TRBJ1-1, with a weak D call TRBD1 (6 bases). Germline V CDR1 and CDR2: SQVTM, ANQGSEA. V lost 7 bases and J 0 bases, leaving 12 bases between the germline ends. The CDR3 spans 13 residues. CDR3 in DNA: TGCAGCGCCCCAGGGGTCCTGAACACTGAAGCTTTCTTT. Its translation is CSAPGVLNTEAFF.

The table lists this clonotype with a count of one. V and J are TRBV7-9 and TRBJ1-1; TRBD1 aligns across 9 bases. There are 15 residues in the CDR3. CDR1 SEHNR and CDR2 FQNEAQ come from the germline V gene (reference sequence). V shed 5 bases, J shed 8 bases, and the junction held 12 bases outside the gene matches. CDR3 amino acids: CASSVNRGLATEAFF. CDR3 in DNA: TGTGCCAGCAGCGTAAACAGGGGGCTCGCCACGGAAGCTTTCTTT.

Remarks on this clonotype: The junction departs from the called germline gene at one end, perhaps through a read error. The CDR3 nucleotides read TGTGCCAGCAGCTTTGGGGGTTTAAGTGGCCACACCTTC. Translated: CASSFGGLSGHTF. J is TRBJ1-2 and V is TRBV7-3; a possible D gene is TRBD1 (5 bases). This CDR3 has 13 amino acids. Germline V gene data show CDR1 as SGHTA and CDR2 as FQGTGA. The complete variable domain, with remaining parts taken from reference TRBV7-3 and TRBJ1-2, reads GAGVSQTPSNKVTEKGKYVELRCDPISGHTALYWYRQSLGQGPEFLIYFQGTGAADDSGLPNDRFFAVRPEGSVSTLKIQRTERGDSAVYLCASSFGGLSGHTFGSGTRLTVV.

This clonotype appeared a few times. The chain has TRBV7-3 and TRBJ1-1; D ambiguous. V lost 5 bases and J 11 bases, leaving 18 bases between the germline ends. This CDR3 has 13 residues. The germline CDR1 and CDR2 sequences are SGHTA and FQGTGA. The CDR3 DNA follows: TGTGCCAGCAGCCTACAACGCCAAACCAGGGCTTTCTTT. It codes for CASSLQRQTRAFF.

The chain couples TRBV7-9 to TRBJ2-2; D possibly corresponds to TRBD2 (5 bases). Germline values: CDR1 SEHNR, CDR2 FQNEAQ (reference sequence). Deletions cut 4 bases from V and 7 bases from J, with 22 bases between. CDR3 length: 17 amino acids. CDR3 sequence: CASSSLQASPRGGELFF. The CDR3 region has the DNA TGTGCCAGCAGCTCGCTCCAGGCTAGCCCCAGAGGCGGGGAGCTGTTTTTT.

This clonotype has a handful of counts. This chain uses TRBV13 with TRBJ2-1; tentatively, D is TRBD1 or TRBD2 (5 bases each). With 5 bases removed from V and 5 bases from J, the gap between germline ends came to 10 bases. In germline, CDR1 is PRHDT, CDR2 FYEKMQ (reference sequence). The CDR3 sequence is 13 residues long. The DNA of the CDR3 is TGTGCCAGCAGCCTGGGGGTCGACAATGAGCAGTTCTTC. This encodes CASSLGVDNEQFF.

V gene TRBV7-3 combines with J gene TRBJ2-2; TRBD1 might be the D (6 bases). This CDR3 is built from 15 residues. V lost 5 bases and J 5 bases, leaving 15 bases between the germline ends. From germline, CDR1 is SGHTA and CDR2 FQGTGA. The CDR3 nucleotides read TGTGCCAGCAGCCCCAGGGGCGCGTGGACCGGGGAGCTGTTTTTT. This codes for CASSPRGAWTGELFF.

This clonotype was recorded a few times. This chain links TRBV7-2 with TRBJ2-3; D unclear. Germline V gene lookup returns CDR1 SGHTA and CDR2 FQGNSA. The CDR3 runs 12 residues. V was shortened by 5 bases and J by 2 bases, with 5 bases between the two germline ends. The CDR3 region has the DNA TGTGCCAGCAGCCGTATCACAGATACGCAGTATTTT. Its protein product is CASSRITDTQYF.

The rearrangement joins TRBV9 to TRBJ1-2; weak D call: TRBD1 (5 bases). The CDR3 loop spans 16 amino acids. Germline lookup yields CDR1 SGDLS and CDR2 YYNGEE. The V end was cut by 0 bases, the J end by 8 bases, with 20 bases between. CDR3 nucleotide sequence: TGTGCCAGCAGCGTAGCAGGGTCACCATCGGCGACAGGCTACACCTTC. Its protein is CASSVAGSPSATGYTF.

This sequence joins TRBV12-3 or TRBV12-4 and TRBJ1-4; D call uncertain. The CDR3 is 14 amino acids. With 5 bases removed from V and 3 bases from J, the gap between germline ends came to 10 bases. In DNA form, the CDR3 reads TGTGCCAGCAGTCGAGACACAGCTAATGAAAAACTGTTTTTT. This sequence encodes CASSRDTANEKLFF.

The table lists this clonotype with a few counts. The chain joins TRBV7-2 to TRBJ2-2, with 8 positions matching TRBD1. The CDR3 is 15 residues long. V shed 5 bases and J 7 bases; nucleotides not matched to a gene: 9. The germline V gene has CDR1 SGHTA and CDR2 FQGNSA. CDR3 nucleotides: TGTGCCAGCAGCGGCAGGGGGCTGAGCATCGGGGAGCTGTTTTTT. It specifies CASSGRGLSIGELFF. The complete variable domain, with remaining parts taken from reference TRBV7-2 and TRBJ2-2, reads GAGVSQSPSNKVTEKGKDVELRCDPISGHTALYWYRQSLGQGLEFLIYFQGNSAPDKSGLPSDRFSAERTGGSVSTLTIQRTQQEDSAVYLCASSGRGLSIGELFFGEGSRLTVL.

CDR3 loop: CASSLAGQQKLNTEAFF. CDR3 DNA: TGTGCCAGCAGTTTGGCGGGACAGCAGAAACTGAACACTGAAGCTTTCTTT. V and J are TRBV12-3 or TRBV12-4 and TRBJ1-1, with 7 nucleotides matching TRBD1. Trimming cost V 3 bases and J 0 bases; bases outside gene matches: 10. CDR3 length: 17 amino acids.